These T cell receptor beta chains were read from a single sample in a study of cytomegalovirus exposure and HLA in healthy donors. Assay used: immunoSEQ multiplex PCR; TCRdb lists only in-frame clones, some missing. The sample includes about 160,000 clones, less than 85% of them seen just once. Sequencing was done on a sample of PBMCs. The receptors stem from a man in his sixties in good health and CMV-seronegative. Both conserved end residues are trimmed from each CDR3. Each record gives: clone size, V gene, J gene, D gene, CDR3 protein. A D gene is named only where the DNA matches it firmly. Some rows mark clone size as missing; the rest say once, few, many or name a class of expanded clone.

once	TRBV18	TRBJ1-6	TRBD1	ASSPGTGGYSPLH
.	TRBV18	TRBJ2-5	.	ASSPGQGIETQY
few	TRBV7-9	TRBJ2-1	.	ASSLGGSGGYEQF
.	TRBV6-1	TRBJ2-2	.	ASRTWGDTGELF
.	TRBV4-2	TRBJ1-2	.	ASSQGNGNYGYT
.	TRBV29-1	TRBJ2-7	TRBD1	SATGQGRNEQY
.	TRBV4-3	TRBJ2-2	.	ASSQRTSGNTGELF
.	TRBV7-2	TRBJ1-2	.	ASSLGQGNYGYT
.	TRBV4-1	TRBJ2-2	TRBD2	ASSQAGGSTGELF
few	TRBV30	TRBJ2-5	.	AWSEGSAGETQY
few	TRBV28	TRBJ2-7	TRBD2	ASSQTGLAQEQY
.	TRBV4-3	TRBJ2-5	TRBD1	ASSQDPDRVATQY
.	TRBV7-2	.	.	ASSSSGGLGAYEQY
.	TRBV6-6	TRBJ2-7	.	ASSYPNGDEQY